This T cell receptor (beta chain) was sequenced in a study of blood T cell repertoires in COVID-19. V trimming: 4 bases; J trimming: 4 bases; junction bases outside the gene matches: 6. The germline V gene encodes CDR1 ENHRY and CDR2 SYGVKD. This CDR3 comprises 16 residues. Data came from immunoSEQ multiplex PCR; TCRdb stores just in-frame clones and leaves some out. Of 250,000 to 300,000 clones listed, approximately 83% are singletons. Individuals drawn from around 25 US areas were roughly 18 to 89 years old. Sequencing input: PBMCs or T cells enriched from blood (not recorded which). This receptor was taken from a woman between 50 and 59 years old who had recovered from COVID-19. The rearrangement uses TRBV10-3 and TRBJ2-2; 10 bases fit TRBD2. The CDR3 DNA is TGTGCCATCAGTGGACAAGCGGGAGGGGTCACCGGGGAGCTGTTTTTT. This codes for CAISGQAGGVTGELFF.